The 17 T cell receptor beta chains given below trace back to one sample, sequenced in a study of T cells in localized non-small cell lung cancer. Sequencing used immunoSEQ multiplex PCR; TCRdb keeps in-frame clones, though not all of them. The sample includes 59,000 or so clones, approximately 89% of them seen just once. The sample here was peripheral blood, taken before any cancer treatment. The source of these receptors is a man aged 35-75 years with stage I lung adenocarcinoma.

The rearrangement links TRBV2 to TRBJ1-2; 9 nucleotides agree with TRBD1. CDR3 length: 17 amino acids. Germline V CDR1 and CDR2: SNHLY, FYNNEI. After removal of 6 bases from V and 3 bases from J, the junction contained 14 bases not matched to a gene. The CDR3 DNA is TGTGCCAGCAGGGAGTATAGGACAGGGGAATATTACTATGGCTACACCTTC. This translates into CASREYRTGEYYYGYTF. Variable domain in full (rest from reference TRBV2 and TRBJ1-2): EPEVTQTPSHQVTQMGQEVILRCVPISNHLYFYWYRQILGQKVEFLVSFYNNEISEKSEIFDDQFSVERPDGSNFTLKIRSTKLEDSAMYFCASREYRTGEYYYGYTFGSGTRLTVV.

The rearrangement uses TRBV27 and TRBJ2-5; D not resolved. V was trimmed by 2 bases and J by 2 bases, leaving 9 bases between them. Germline V CDR1 and CDR2: MNHEY, SMNVEV (reference sequence). There are 14 residues in the CDR3. The DNA of the CDR3 is TGTGCCAGCAGTTTAGGGCCCTTTCAAGAGACCCAGTACTTC. The encoded protein is CASSLGPFQETQYF.

This clone was seen a single time. CDR3 in amino acids: CASSPGQGRSGANVLTF. In DNA, the CDR3 is TGTGCCAGCAGCCCGGGACAGGGGAGGAGTGGGGCCAACGTCCTGACTTTC. The chain is built from TRBV7-9 and TRBJ2-6; 10 bases line up with TRBD1. From germline, CDR1 is SEHNR and CDR2 FQNEAQ (reference sequence). V shed 5 bases, J shed 3 bases, and the junction held 7 bases outside the gene matches. The CDR3 totals 17 residues.

The chain uses TRBV7-8 and TRBJ2-3; 8 bases map to TRBD2. The CDR3 runs 14 residues. In germline, CDR1 is SGHVS, CDR2 FQNEAQ. The V gene end was trimmed by 5 bases and the J gene end by 2 bases; junction bases not matched to a gene: 3. The CDR3 is CASSSSGITDTQYF. The DNA of the CDR3 is TGTGCCAGCAGCAGTAGCGGGATCACAGATACGCAGTATTTT. Looking up the rest from reference TRBV7-8 and TRBJ2-3 gives the full variable domain: GAGVSQSPRYKVAKRGQDVALRCDPISGHVSLFWYQQALGQGPEFLTYFQNEAQLDKSGLPSDRFFAERPEGSVSTLKIQRTQQEDSAVYLCASSSSGITDTQYFGPGTRLTVL.

The V gene is TRBV19, the J gene TRBJ2-6, with D unclear. Germline CDR1 reads LNHDA; CDR2 reads SQIVND (reference sequence). The CDR3 is 13 amino acids. Trimming stripped 7 bases from V and 2 bases from J, with 6 bases between. CDR3 residues: CASKTPGANVLTF. The CDR3 DNA sequence: TGTGCCAGTAAGACTCCTGGGGCCAACGTCCTGACTTTC.

The genes are TRBV4-1 and TRBJ2-2; 7 bases are shared with TRBD2. The V gene's germline CDR1 is MGHRA and CDR2 YSYEKL. The trim removed 1 base at V and 3 bases at J, leaving 2 bases unmatched. This CDR3 region has 15 residues. The CDR3 nucleotides read TGCGCCAGCAGCCAAGTTGCGGGGGACACCGGGGAGCTGTTTTTT. Translation gives CASSQVAGDTGELFF.

The gene calls are TRBV5-3 and TRBJ2-3, with 9 positions matching TRBD2. TRBV5-3 is classed as an ORF, of uncertain function. This CDR3 comprises 15 residues. The trim removed 1 base at V and 0 bases at J, leaving 0 bases unmatched. CDR3 coding DNA: TGTGCCAGAAGCTTGACTAGCGGGAGCACAGATACGCAGTATTTT. Amino acids: CARSLTSGSTDTQYF.

The V gene is TRBV10-3, the J gene TRBJ2-5, with D uncertain. Between the trimmed V and J ends, which lost 6 bases and 5 bases, there was a span of 13 bases. Germline V gene lookup returns CDR1 ENHRY and CDR2 SYGVKD. This CDR3 is 13 amino acids long. Here the CDR3 reads CAISQRTVETQYF. CDR3 bases: TGTGCCATCAGCCAACGGACGGTGGAGACCCAGTACTTC.

This clone was observed once. The chain links TRBV29-1 to TRBJ2-1; D not certain. The CDR3 sequence is 14 residues long. Trimming removed 2 bases from V and 7 bases from J, with 15 bases in between. The germline V gene encodes CDR1 SQVTM and CDR2 ANQGSEA. This CDR3 reads CSVENYPAENEQFF. The CDR3 DNA reads as TGCAGCGTTGAAAACTACCCCGCCGAGAATGAGCAGTTCTTC.

This chain links TRBV7-9 with TRBJ2-5, with unresolved D. V was clipped by 6 bases and J by 2 bases, with 10 bases between them. The CDR3 is 13 amino acids. The germline CDR1 and CDR2 sequences are SEHNR and FQNEAQ (reference sequence). The CDR3 nucleotides read TGTGCCAGCAGTTTTGGCAGACAAGAGACCCAGTACTTC. Protein: CASSFGRQETQYF.

The J gene is TRBJ1-2, the V gene TRBV5-6; 9 bases are shared with TRBD1. J gave up 2 bases and V 0 bases, and 5 bases lay outside the gene matches. From germline, CDR1 is SGHDT and CDR2 YYEEEE. The CDR3 length is 16 residues. CDR3 in DNA: TGTGCCAGCAGCTTGGAGACAGGGGGTTTAAACTATGGCTACACCTTC. It is translated as CASSLETGGLNYGYTF.

The chain is built from TRBV2 and TRBJ1-3; D not certain. This CDR3 has 15 residues. Germline loops: CDR1 SNHLY, CDR2 FYNNEI. V was clipped by 0 bases and J by 0 bases, with 6 bases between them. This chain's CDR3 is CASSEARISGNTIYF. In DNA form, the CDR3 reads TGTGCCAGCAGTGAAGCCCGGATCTCTGGAAACACCATATATTTT.

CDR3 in amino acids: CASSLGGQLYEQYF. DNA for the CDR3: TGCGCCAGCAGCTTGGGGGGACAACTTTACGAGCAGTACTTC. V is TRBV5-1 and J is TRBJ2-7; the D gene is possibly TRBD1 (6 bases). V was cut by 0 bases and J by 4 bases, with 11 bases left in between. This CDR3 has 14 amino acids. Germline-derived CDR1 and CDR2 are SGHRS and YFSETQ.

V is TRBV7-9 and J is TRBJ1-4, with 7 nucleotides matching TRBD1. In germline, CDR1 is SEHNR, CDR2 FQNEAQ (reference sequence). There are 16 residues in the CDR3. V lost 6 bases and J lost 7; bases outside the gene matches: 14. CDR3 in DNA: TGTGCCAGCAGTACCGGGACAGACTTTAGGGGTGAAAAACTGTTTTTT. Its protein is CASSTGTDFRGEKLFF. Using reference TRBV7-9 and TRBJ1-4 for the parts outside the CDR3, the full variable domain is DTGVSQNPRHKITKRGQNVTFRCDPISEHNRLYWYRQTLGQGPEFLTYFQNEAQLEKSRLLSDRFSAERPKGSFSTLEIQRTEQGDSAMYLCASSTGTDFRGEKLFFGSGTQLSVL.

V and J are TRBV2 and TRBJ2-5; D unresolved. There are 12 residues in the CDR3. Germline V gives CDR1 SNHLY, CDR2 FYNNEI. V lost 9 bases and J lost 4, with 12 bases in between. The DNA of the CDR3 is TGTGCCAGTTCCCTCCTTCCAGAGACCCAGTACTTC. Translation: CASSLLPETQYF.

V gene TRBV9 combines with J gene TRBJ2-6; D unclear. Germline V gene sequence: CDR1 SGDLS, CDR2 YYNGEE. The CDR3 sequence is 15 residues long. V was clipped by 3 bases and J by 2 bases, with 9 bases between them. This CDR3 reads CASSAARAGANVLTF. The CDR3 DNA follows: TGTGCCAGCAGCGCAGCGCGAGCTGGGGCCAACGTCCTGACTTTC.

This clone appeared a single time. This chain joins TRBV6-5 and TRBJ1-1; D call uncertain. The CDR3 totals 13 residues. Trimming took 8 bases from V and 5 from J, leaving 15 bases between them. Germline V gene data show CDR1 as MNHEY and CDR2 as SVGAGI. This chain's CDR3 is CASGLTLTTEAFF. The CDR3, as DNA: TGTGCCAGCGGCCTGACATTGACGACTGAAGCTTTCTTT.